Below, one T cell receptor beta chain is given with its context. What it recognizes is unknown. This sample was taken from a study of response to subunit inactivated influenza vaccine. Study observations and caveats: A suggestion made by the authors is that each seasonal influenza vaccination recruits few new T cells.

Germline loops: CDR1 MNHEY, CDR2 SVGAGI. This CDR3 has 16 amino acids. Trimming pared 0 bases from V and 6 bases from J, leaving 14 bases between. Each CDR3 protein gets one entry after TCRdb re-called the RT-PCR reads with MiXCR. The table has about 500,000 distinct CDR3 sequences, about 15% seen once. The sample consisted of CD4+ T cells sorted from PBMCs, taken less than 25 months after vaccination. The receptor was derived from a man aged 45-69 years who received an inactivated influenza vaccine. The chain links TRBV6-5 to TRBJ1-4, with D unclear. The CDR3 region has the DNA TGTGCCAGCAGTTACTCCCCTCTGCTCAGCCATGAAAAACTGTTTTTT. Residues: CASSYSPLLSHEKLFF.